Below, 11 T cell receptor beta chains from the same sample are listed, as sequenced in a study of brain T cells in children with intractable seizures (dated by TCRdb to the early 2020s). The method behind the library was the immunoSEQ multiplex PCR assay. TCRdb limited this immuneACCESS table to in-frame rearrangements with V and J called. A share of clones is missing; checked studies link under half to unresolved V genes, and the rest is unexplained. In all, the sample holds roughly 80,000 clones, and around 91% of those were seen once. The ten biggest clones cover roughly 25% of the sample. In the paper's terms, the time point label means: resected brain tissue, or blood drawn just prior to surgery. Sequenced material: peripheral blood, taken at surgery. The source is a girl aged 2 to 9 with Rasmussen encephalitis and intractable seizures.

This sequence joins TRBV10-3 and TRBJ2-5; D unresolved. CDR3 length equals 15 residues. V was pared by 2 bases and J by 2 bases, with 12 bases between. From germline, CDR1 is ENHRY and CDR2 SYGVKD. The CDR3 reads CAISERPALQETQYF. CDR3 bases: TGTGCCATCAGTGAGCGGCCAGCCCTTCAAGAGACCCAGTACTTC.

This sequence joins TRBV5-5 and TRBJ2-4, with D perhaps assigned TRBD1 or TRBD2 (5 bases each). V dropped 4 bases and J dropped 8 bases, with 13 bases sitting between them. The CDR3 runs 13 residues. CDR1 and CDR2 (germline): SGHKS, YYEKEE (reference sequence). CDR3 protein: CASSPAMGDIQYF. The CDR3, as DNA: TGTGCCAGCAGCCCCGCGATGGGGGACATTCAGTACTTC.

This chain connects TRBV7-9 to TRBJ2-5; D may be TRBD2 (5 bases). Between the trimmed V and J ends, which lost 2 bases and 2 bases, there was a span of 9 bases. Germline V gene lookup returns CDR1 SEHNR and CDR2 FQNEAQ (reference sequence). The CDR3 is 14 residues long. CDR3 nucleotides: TGTGCCAGCAGCTTATTGGACTCTCAAGAGACCCAGTACTTC. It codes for CASSLLDSQETQYF.

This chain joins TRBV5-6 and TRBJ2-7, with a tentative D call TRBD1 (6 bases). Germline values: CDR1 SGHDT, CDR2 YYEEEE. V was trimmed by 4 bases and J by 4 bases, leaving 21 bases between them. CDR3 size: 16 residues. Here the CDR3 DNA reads TGTGCCAGCAGCCTTTACAGGGAGAATTCTGTTTACGAGCAGTACTTC. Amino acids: CASSLYRENSVYEQYF.

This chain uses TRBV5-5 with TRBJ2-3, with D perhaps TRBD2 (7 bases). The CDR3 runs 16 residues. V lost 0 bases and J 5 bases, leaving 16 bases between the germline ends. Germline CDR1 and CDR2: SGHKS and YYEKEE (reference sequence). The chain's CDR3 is CASSLVGGRARDTQYF. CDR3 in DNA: TGTGCCAGCAGCTTGGTAGGGGGGAGGGCCCGAGATACGCAGTATTTT.

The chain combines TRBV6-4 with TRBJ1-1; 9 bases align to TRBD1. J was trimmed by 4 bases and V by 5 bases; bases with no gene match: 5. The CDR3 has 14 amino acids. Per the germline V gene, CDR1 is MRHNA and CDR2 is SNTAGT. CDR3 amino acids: CASSPQGASTEAFF. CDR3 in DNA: TGTGCCAGCAGTCCACAGGGGGCGAGCACTGAAGCTTTCTTT.

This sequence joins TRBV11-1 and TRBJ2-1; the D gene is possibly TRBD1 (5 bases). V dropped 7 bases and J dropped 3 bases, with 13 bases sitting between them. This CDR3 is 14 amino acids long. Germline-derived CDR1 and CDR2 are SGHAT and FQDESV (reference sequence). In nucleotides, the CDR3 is TGTGCCAGCATGAAGACAGCTAACTACAATGAGCAGTTCTTC. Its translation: CASMKTANYNEQFF.

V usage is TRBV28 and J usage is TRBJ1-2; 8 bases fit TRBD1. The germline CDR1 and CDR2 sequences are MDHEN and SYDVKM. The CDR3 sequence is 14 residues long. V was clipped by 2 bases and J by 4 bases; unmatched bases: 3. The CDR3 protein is CASSLGGQAYGYTF. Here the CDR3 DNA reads TGTGCCAGCAGTTTAGGGGGACAGGCCTATGGCTACACCTTC.

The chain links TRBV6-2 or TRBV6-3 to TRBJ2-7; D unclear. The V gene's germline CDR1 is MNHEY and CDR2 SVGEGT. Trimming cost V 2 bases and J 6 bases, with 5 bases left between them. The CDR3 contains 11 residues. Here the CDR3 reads CASSYLLEQYF. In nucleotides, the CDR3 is TGTGCCAGCAGTTACCTCCTCGAGCAGTACTTC.

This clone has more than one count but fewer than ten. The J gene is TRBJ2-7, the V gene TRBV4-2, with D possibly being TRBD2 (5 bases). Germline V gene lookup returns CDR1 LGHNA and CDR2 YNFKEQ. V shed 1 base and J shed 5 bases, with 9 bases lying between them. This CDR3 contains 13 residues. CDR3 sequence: CASSQAQRDEQYF. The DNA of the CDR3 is TGTGCCAGCAGCCAAGCCCAGAGGGACGAGCAGTACTTC.

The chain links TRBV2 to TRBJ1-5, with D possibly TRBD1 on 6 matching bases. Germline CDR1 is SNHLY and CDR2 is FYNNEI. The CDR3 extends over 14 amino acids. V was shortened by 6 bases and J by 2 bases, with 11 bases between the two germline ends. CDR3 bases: TGTGCCAGCAGACACAGGGAGGGCAATCAGCCCCAGCATTTT. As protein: CASRHREGNQPQHF.